The clone carrying this T cell receptor beta chain was observed at least ten times. Every subset's genomic DNA went evenly onto several immunoSEQ plates. Source study methods: Because ImmunoSEQ provided only junction sequences with no quality scores, the filtering differed. The data were produced by immunoSEQ multiplex PCR, yet TCRdb's version contains in-frame clones alone and is incomplete. V and J calls and clone size are as listed in that table; D and trimming were resolved from the DNA. The data show about 480,000 clones, about 80% seen once. Between the trimmed V and J ends, which lost 2 bases and 3 bases, there was a span of 11 bases. This CDR3 region has 15 residues. CDR1 and CDR2 (germline): KGHSH, LQKENI. Free of recent acute infections or vaccinations, the donors were healthy HIV-negative adults. Without sorting, samples used 85 million to 95 million PBMCs for genomic DNA. This sample is drawn from a study of shared clonotypes between healthy human individuals.

The chain joins TRBV18 to TRBJ1-5, with D possibly TRBD1 on 6 matching bases. The sample was PBMCs. The sequence derives from a woman aged 40 to 50 in good health. Some clones in this sample may be carry-over from other donors' samples. CDR3 nucleotides: TGTGCCAGCTCACCAACGGGGGCGAACAATCAGCCCCAGCATTTT. Its protein is CASSPTGANNQPQHF.